Listed here are 9 T cell receptor beta chains from one sample, sequenced in a study of cytotoxic CD8 clonotypes in ibrutinib-treated CLL. TCRdb's table, derived via immunoSEQ multiplex PCR, lists solely in-frame clones and lacks some. This table has roughly 180,000 clones, roughly 80% appearing once. Here the sequenced sample was PBMCs, taken after 24 months of ibrutinib treatment. Receptor source: a human donor with chronic lymphocytic leukemia.

CDR3 residues: CASSSLAGGAYNEQFF. DNA for the CDR3: TGTGCCAGCAGCTCCCTAGCGGGAGGAGCTTACAATGAGCAGTTCTTC. The chain carries TRBV7-3 and TRBJ2-1; 11 bases are a match to TRBD2. J lost 4 bases, V lost 4 bases, and 6 bases had no gene match. Germline CDR1 and CDR2: SGHTA and FQGTGA. The CDR3 length is 16 residues.

The CDR3 sequence: CASSYLNTDTQYF. The CDR3 region has the DNA TGTGCCAGCAGTTACCTAAACACAGATACGCAGTATTTT. This rearrangement joins TRBV6-5 to TRBJ2-3; D gene ambiguous. The CDR3 spans 13 residues. V lost 2 bases and J lost 2, with 5 bases in between. Germline CDR1 is MNHEY and CDR2 is SVGAGI.

V is TRBV10-2 and J is TRBJ2-7; D is unclear. V lost 1 base and J 1 base, leaving 5 bases between the germline ends. The CDR3 has 13 amino acids. In germline, CDR1 is WSHSY, CDR2 SAAADI. The CDR3 loop reads CASSEYSSYEQYF. In nucleotides, the CDR3 is TGCGCCAGCAGTGAGTACAGTTCCTACGAGCAGTACTTC.

The chain links TRBV9 to TRBJ1-1, with D hard to call. V lost 2 bases, J lost 1 base, and 12 bases lay in between. The CDR3 has 15 amino acids. Germline CDR1 SGDLS, CDR2 YYNGEE. This CDR3 reads CASSVEWGSNTEAFF. The CDR3, as DNA: TGTGCCAGCAGCGTGGAATGGGGATCGAACACTGAAGCTTTCTTT.

This chain connects TRBV11-2 to TRBJ1-1, with TRBD1 identical over 7 bases. There are 17 residues in the CDR3. V lost 0 bases and J lost 6; bases outside the gene matches: 13. Germline assignment: CDR1 SGHAT and CDR2 FQNNGV. CDR3 sequence: CASSLDRGGQVWAEAFF. Written as DNA, the CDR3 is TGTGCCAGCAGCTTAGATCGTGGCGGACAGGTATGGGCTGAAGCTTTCTTT.

The chain uses TRBV7-9 and TRBJ1-1; no firm D call. The CDR3 consists of 13 residues. Trimming shortened V by 3 bases and J by 1 base, and 6 bases separated the two germline ends. Germline loops: CDR1 SEHNR, CDR2 FQNEAQ (reference sequence). The CDR3 nucleotides read TGTGCCAGCAGCTTGGGCCAGAACACTGAAGCTTTCTTT. Encoded protein: CASSLGQNTEAFF.

This rearrangement joins TRBV19 to TRBJ1-5, with 7 bases fitting TRBD1. The junction had 12 bases not matched to a gene; V was cut back by 10 bases and J by 9 bases. Germline-derived CDR1 and CDR2 are LNHDA and SQIVND (reference sequence). There are 13 residues in the CDR3. CDR3 in DNA: TGTGCCATTGAGGGGGCCCTCGGGTGGCCCCAGCATTTT. Translation gives CAIEGALGWPQHF.

This chain connects TRBV6-1 to TRBJ2-7; TRBD1 matches 7 bases. The CDR3 has 15 amino acids. Germline values: CDR1 MNHNS, CDR2 SASEGT. V lost 5 bases and J lost 2; bases outside the gene matches: 9. This CDR3 is CASSLEGTETYEQYF. The CDR3 nucleotides are TGTGCCAGCAGTCTCGAGGGGACAGAAACCTACGAGCAGTACTTC.

This chain uses TRBV29-1 with TRBJ2-1; D possibly corresponds to TRBD2 (5 bases). Germline CDR1 reads SQVTM; CDR2 reads ANQGSEA. The CDR3 is made up of 14 amino acids. The V and J ends lost 8 bases and 3 bases respectively, with 17 bases between them. The CDR3 spells CSLSRSRGYNEQFF. In nucleotides, the CDR3 is TGCAGCCTTTCTAGGAGTCGGGGCTACAATGAGCAGTTCTTC.